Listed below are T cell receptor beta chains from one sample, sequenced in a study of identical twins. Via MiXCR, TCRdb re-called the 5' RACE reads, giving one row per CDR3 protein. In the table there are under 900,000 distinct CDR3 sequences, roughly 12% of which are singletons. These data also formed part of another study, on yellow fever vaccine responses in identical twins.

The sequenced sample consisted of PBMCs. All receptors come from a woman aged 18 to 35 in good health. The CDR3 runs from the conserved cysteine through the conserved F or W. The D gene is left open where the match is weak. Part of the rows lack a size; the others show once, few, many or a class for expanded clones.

TGTGCCAGCAGCTTGTCCTGGTCGGGGGTAGCATATGGCTACACCTTC	CASSLSWSGVAYGYTF	-	-	TRBV5-6	TRBJ1-2
TGTGCCAGCAGTTTATTGCCAGGGCACTCCTACGAGCAGTACTTC	CASSLLPGHSYEQYF	few	-	TRBV28	TRBJ2-7
TGCAGTGCTGGGGGGGGGGACCTATTTAAAGATACGCAGTATTTT	CSAGGGDLFKDTQYF	few	TRBD2	TRBV20-1	TRBJ2-3
TGTGCCAGCAGCTTAGCGCCAGAGGAGACCCAGTACTTC	CASSLAPEETQYF	-	-	TRBV7-9	TRBJ2-5
TGTGCCAGCAGCTCCCCGGGACAGGGGAAAGATACGCAGTATTTT	CASSSPGQGKDTQYF	-	TRBD1	TRBV28	TRBJ2-3
TGTGCCAGCAGCTCTCCGGGACCGAGCAACTATGGCTACACCTTC	CASSSPGPSNYGYTF	many	-	TRBV5-6	TRBJ1-2
TGTGCCAGCAGCCGGGGGCGGGAGGTCTCGAATGAGCAGTTCTTC	CASSRGREVSNEQFF	once	TRBD2	TRBV7-9	TRBJ2-1
TGTGCCAGCAGCTTGGGTTCTCTAGCGGGAGATGGTGAGCAGTTCTTC	CASSLGSLAGDGEQFF	few	TRBD2	TRBV5-6	TRBJ2-1
TGCAGTGCTAGATTTCCGGGACAGGGGTCCTACGAGCAGTACTTC	CSARFPGQGSYEQYF	-	TRBD1	TRBV20-1	TRBJ2-7
TGTGCCAGCAGTAACAGGGTTCAGCCCCAGCATTTT	CASSNRVQPQHF	many	-	TRBV28	TRBJ1-5
TGTGCCAGCAGTTTGGTGGGGACAGGGCATGGCTACACCTTC	CASSLVGTGHGYTF	few	TRBD1	TRBV28	TRBJ1-2
TGTGCCAGCAGCTTGGCCGGTGGGCAGGCAAACGAGCAGTACTTC	CASSLAGGQANEQYF	few	-	TRBV5-8	TRBJ2-7
TGCAGTGCTAGAAGTAGCGCTAAAGAGACCCAGTACTTC	CSARSSAKETQYF	-	-	TRBV20-1	TRBJ2-5
TGTGCCAGCAGCCCTAGGGGGGACAGGGGGATCGAGCAGTACTTC	CASSPRGDRGIEQYF	-	TRBD1	TRBV12-3/TRBV12-4	TRBJ2-7
TGTGCCAGCAGCATGCAACCGACAGGGATCAAGCCCCAGCATTTT	CASSMQPTGIKPQHF	-	TRBD1	TRBV12-3/TRBV12-4	TRBJ1-5
TGTGCCAGCAGCTTGGGCCGGGGGGGCGAAAATGAGCAGTTCTTC	CASSLGRGGENEQFF	-	TRBD2	TRBV5-6	TRBJ2-1